The 3 T cell receptor beta chains listed next were all sequenced from one sample in a study of T cells in Graves' hyperthyroidism and ophthalmopathy. TCR beta CDR3 sequences were amplified from RNA transcripts. First-round RT-PCR of the TCR CDR3 relied on the HTBI primer set. From the multiplex PCR reads, TCRdb called clonotypes with MiXCR, one entry per CDR3 protein. The sample includes about 560,000 distinct CDR3 sequences, about 15% of them seen just once. Sequenced: blood. The receptor set was obtained from a woman aged 30 to 39 with Graves' hyperthyroidism.

This clonotype was recorded a few times. The chain is built from TRBV11-2 and TRBJ2-1, with a tentative D call TRBD2 (5 bases). The length of the CDR3 is 16 residues. Deletions cut 4 bases from V and 2 bases from J, with 15 bases between. Germline assignment: CDR1 SGHAT and CDR2 FQNNGV. The CDR3 spells CASSSLLEGAYNEQFF. As DNA, the CDR3 is TGTGCCAGCAGCTCACTTCTAGAGGGAGCCTACAATGAGCAGTTCTTC.

This clonotype was observed many times. This chain links TRBV12-3 or TRBV12-4 with TRBJ1-5, with TRBD1 as a possible D gene (6 bases). The CDR3 has 14 residues. Trimming took off 4 bases at V and 3 bases at J, with 10 bases between the two ends. The CDR3 is CASSSGGTNQPQHF. The CDR3 coding sequence is TGTGCCAGCAGTTCCGGGGGCACCAATCAGCCCCAGCATTTT.

This chain uses TRBV9 with TRBJ2-1; TRBD2 matches 7 bases. The CDR3 runs 14 residues. V was pared by 3 bases and J by 8 bases, with 8 bases of the junction left unmatched. Per the germline V gene, CDR1 is SGDLS and CDR2 is YYNGEE. CDR3 loop: CASSAGLPSDEQFF. The CDR3 DNA reads as TGTGCCAGCAGCGCGGGACTACCCAGCGATGAGCAGTTCTTC.